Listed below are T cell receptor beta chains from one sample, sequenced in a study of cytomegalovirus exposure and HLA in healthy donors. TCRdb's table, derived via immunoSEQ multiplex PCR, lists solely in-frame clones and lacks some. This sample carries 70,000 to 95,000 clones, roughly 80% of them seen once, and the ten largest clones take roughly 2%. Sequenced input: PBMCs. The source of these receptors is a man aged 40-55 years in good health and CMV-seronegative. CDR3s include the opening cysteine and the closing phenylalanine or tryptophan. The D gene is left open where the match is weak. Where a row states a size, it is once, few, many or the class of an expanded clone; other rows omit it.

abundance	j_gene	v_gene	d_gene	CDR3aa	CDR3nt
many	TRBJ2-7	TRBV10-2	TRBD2	CASNNPGGGASYEQYF	TGCGCCAGCAATAACCCCGGCGGGGGAGCGTCCTACGAGCAGTACTTC
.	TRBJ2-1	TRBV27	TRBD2	CASRTSGSYNEQFF	TGTGCCAGCAGGACTAGCGGATCCTACAATGAGCAGTTCTTC
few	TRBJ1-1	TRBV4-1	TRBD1	CASSQLTQGDTEAFF	TGCGCCAGCAGCCAACTTACCCAGGGGGACACTGAAGCTTTCTTT
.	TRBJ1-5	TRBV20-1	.	CSAGRGQPQHF	TGCAGTGCTGGCAGGGGACAGCCCCAGCATTTT
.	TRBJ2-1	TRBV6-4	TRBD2	CASSPGLASNGQFF	TGTGCCAGCTCCCCGGGACTAGCGTCTAATGGGCAGTTCTTC
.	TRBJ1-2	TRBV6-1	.	CASRKDGSNYGYTF	TGTGCCAGCAGGAAGGACGGGAGTAACTATGGCTACACCTTC
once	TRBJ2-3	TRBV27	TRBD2	CASRGIAGAPTDTQYF	TGTGCCAGCAGGGGGATAGCGGGAGCCCCCACAGATACGCAGTATTTT
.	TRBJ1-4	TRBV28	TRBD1	CASRTGAEEKLFF	TGTGCCAGCAGAACAGGGGCTGAAGAAAAACTGTTTTTT
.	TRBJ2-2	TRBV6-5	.	CASRIGGANTGELFF	TGTGCCAGTCGAATAGGCGGGGCGAACACCGGGGAGCTGTTTTTT
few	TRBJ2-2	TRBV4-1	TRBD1	CASSLSPEQGIIAGELFF	TGCGCCAGCAGCCTATCCCCGGAACAGGGGATTATAGCCGGGGAGCTGTTTTTT